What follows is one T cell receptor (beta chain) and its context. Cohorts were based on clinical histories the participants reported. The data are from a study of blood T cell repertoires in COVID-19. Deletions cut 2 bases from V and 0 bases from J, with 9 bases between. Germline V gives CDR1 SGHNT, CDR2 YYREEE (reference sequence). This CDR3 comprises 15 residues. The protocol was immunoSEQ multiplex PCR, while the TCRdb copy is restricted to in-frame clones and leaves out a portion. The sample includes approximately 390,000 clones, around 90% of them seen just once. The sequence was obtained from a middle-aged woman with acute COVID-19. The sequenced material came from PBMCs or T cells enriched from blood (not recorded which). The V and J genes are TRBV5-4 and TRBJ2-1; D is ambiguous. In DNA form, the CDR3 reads TGTGCCAGCAGCTTTGCCGTTAGCTCCTACAATGAGCAGTTCTTC. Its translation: CASSFAVSSYNEQFF.